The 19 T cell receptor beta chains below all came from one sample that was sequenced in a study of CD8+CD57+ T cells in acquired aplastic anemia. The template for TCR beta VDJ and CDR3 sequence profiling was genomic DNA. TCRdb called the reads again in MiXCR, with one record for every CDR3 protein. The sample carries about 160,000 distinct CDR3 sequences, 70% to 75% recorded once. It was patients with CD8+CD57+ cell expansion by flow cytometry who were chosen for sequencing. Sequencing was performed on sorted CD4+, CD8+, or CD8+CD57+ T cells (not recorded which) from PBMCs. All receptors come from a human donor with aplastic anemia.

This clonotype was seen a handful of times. The CDR3 coding sequence is TGTGCCATCAGTGGGACAGGGGACAACTATGGCTACACCTTC. This sequence encodes CAISGTGDNYGYTF. This chain links TRBV10-3 with TRBJ1-2, with TRBD1 matching 9 bases. Germline V gene lookup returns CDR1 ENHRY and CDR2 SYGVKD. V lost 4 bases to trimming and J lost 2 bases; unmatched junction nucleotides: 2. This CDR3 has 14 residues.

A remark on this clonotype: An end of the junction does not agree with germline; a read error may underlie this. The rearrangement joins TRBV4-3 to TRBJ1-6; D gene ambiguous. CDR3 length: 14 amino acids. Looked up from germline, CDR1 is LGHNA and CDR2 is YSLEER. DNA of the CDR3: TGCGCTAGCAGCCAAGACCACGGGATGTATCCCCTCCACTTT. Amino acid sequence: CASSQDHGMYPLHF.

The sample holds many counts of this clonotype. The CDR3, as DNA: TGTGCCTGGGGAGGAGACGGAGCCTACGAGCAGTACTTC. Its protein is CAWGGDGAYEQYF. The chain employs TRBV30 and TRBJ2-7; TRBD2 is a possible D gene (5 bases). Germline CDR1 GTSNPN, CDR2 SVGIG (reference sequence). The germline V and J ends were trimmed by 5 bases and 2 bases, with 13 bases remaining between them. The CDR3 runs 13 residues.

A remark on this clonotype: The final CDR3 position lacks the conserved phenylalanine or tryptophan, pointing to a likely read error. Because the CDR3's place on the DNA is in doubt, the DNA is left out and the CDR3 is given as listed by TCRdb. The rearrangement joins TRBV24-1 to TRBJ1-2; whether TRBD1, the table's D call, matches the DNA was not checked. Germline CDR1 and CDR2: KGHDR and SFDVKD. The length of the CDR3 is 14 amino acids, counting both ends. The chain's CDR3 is CATSDPFDRHGCTL.

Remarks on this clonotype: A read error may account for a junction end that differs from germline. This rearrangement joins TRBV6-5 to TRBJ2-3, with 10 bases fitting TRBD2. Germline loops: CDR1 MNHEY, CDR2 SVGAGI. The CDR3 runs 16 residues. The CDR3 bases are TGTGCCAGCAGGTGGCTAGCGGGAGCTCTCACAGATAAGCAGTATTTT. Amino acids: CASRWLAGALTDKQYF.

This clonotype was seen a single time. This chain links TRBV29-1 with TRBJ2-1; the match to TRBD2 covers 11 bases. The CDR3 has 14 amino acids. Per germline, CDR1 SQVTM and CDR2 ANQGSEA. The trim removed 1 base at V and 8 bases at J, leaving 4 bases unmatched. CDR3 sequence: CSVEGEGLADEQFF. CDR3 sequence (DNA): TGCAGCGTTGAAGGTGAGGGACTAGCGGATGAGCAGTTCTTC.

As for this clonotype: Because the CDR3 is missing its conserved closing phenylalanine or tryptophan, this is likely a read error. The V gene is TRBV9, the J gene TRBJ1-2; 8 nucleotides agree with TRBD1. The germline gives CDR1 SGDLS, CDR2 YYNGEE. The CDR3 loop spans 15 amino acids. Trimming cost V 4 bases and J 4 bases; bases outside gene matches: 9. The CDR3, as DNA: TGTGCCAGCAGCCCCACGACAGGGGTCTCCTATGGCTACACCCTC. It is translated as CASSPTTGVSYGYTL.

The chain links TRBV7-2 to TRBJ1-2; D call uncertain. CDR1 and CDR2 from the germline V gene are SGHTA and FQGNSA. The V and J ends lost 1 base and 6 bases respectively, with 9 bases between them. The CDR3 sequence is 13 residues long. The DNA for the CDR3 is TGTGCCAGCAGCTTAGACAGCCCCGATGGCTACACCTTC. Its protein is CASSLDSPDGYTF.

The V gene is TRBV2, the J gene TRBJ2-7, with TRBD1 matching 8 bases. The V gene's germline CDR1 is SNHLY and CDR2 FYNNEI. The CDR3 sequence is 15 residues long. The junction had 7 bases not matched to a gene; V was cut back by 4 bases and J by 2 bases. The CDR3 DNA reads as TGTGCCAGCAGTGGAGGGACAGGAGTCCCCTACGAGCAGTACTTC. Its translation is CASSGGTGVPYEQYF.

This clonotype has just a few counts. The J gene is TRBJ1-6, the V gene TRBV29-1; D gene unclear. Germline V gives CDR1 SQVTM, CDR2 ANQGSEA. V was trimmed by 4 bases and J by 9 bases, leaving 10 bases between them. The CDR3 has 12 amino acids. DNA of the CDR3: TGCAGCGTTGGCGGGGTTGGTTCACCCCTCCACTTT. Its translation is CSVGGVGSPLHF.

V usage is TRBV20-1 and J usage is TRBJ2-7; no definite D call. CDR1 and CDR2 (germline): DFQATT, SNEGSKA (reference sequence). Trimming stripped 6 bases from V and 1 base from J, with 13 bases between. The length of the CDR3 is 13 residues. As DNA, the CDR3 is TGCAGTGCCCCCTCGGATTTATCCTACGAGCAGTACTTC. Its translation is CSAPSDLSYEQYF.

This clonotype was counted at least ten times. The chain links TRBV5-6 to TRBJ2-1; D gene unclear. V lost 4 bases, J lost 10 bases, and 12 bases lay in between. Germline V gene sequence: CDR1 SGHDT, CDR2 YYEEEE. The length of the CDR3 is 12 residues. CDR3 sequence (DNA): TGTGCCAGCAGCCCTACAGCCGGGGAGCAGTTCTTC. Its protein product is CASSPTAGEQFF. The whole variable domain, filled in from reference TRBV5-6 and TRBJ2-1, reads DAGVTQSPTHLIKTRGQQVTLRCSPKSGHDTVSWYQQALGQGPQFIFQYYEEEERQRGNFPDRFSGHQFPNYSSELNVNALLLGDSALYLCASSPTAGEQFFGPGTRLTVL.

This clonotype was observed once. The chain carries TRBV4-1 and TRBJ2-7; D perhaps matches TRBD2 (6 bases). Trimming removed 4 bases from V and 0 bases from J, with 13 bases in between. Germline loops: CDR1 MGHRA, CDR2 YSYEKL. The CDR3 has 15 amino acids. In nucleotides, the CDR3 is TGCGCCAGCAGCCGGGGACTGGGCAGCTCCTACGAGCAGTACTTC. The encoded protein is CASSRGLGSSYEQYF.

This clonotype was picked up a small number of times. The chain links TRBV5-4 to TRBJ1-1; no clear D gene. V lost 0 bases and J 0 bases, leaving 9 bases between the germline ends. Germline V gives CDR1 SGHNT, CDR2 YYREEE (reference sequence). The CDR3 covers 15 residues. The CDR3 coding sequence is TGTGCCAGCAGCTTGGGGAACGTATTGAACACTGAAGCTTTCTTT. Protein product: CASSLGNVLNTEAFF.

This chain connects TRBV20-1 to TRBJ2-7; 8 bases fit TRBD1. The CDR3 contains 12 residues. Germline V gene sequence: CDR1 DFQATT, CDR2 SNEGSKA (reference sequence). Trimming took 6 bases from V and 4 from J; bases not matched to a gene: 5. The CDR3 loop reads CSAVGQVYEQYF. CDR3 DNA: TGCAGTGCAGTGGGACAGGTGTACGAGCAGTACTTC.

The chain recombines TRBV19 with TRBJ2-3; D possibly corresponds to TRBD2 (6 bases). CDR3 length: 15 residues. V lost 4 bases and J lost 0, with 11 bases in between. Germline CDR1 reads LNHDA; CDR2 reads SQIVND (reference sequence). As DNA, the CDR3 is TGTGCCAGTAGTAATCCGGGAGCGAGCACAGATACGCAGTATTTT. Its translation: CASSNPGASTDTQYF.

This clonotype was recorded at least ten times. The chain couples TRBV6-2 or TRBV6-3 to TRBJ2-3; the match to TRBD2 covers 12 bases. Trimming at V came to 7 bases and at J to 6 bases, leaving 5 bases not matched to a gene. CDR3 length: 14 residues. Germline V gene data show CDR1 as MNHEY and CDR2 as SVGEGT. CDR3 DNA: TGTGCCAGCACTAGCGGGGGGGCCACGGATACGCAGTATTTT. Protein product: CASTSGGATDTQYF.

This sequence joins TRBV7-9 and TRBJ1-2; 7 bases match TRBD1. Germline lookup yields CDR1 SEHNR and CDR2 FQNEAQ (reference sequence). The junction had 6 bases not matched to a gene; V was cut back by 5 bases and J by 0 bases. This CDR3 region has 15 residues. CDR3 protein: CASSQGGRTNYGYTF. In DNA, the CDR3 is TGTGCCAGCAGCCAGGGGGGCAGAACTAACTATGGCTACACCTTC.

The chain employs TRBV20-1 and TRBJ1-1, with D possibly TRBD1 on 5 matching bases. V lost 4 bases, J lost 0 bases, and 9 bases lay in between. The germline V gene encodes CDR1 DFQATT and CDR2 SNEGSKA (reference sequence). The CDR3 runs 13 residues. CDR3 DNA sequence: TGCAGTGCTACAGGACACTTGAACACTGAAGCTTTCTTT. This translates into CSATGHLNTEAFF.